The T cell receptor (beta chain) described here comes from a study of shared clonotypes between healthy human individuals. Study conclusions and caveats: Clonotypes not shared had lower generation probabilities than those common to all four donors. Generally, naive subsets (rather than memory subsets) showed larger estimated richness. The expectation was that sequencing depth would affect clonotype sharing among donors. A limitation of the genetic and exposure-history diversity represented arose from few donors.

Terminally differentiated effector memory CD45RA+ cells were left out of the naive CD8 fraction, which was CD45RO-negative and positively selected for CCR7. Remarks on this clone: As yet, its antigen is unknown.

Some clones are missing from TCRdb's copy, which holds only in-frame ones; the method was immunoSEQ multiplex PCR. This table has roughly 1,800,000 clones, about 95% appearing once. V was trimmed by 2 bases and J by 3 bases, leaving 20 bases between them. The CDR3 length is 17 residues. Material for sequencing was naive CD8+ T cells sorted from blood. The TCR originated in a young man in good health. The chain has TRBV6-7 and TRBJ2-7; D unclear. TRBV6-7 is reported as an ORF; its role is uncertain. CDR3 nucleotides: TGTGCCAGCAGTTACCCAGTCAACCCGGGTCCCATCTACGAGCAGTACTTC. It translates to CASSYPVNPGPIYEQYF.